Following are 25 T cell receptor beta chains from one sample sequenced in a study of shared clonotypes between healthy human individuals. Assay used: immunoSEQ multiplex PCR; TCRdb lists only in-frame clones, some missing. The data contain about 2.4 million clones, 80% to 95% of them singletons. Sequenced: naive CD4+ T cells from PBMCs. The subset: CD45RA+ positively selected. The source of these receptors is a man aged 18-30 years in good health. Some clones in this sample may be carry-over from other donors' samples.

The V call is TRBV9, the J call TRBJ2-2, with D hard to call. Trimming removed 0 bases from V and 7 bases from J, with 13 bases in between. Germline CDR1 and CDR2: SGDLS and YYNGEE. The CDR3 extends over 15 amino acids. The CDR3: CASSVGGQVRGELFF. CDR3 nucleotides: TGTGCCAGCAGCGTAGGTGGGCAGGTCCGCGGGGAGCTGTTTTTT.

The chain couples TRBV30 to TRBJ2-7; TRBD1 matches 7 bases. The CDR3 loop spans 14 amino acids. Germline CDR1 is GTSNPN and CDR2 is SVGIG (reference sequence). J gave up 12 bases and V 3 bases, and 17 bases lay outside the gene matches. The CDR3: CAWSPRGQRSYAYF. In DNA form, the CDR3 reads TGTGCCTGGAGCCCACGGGGACAGAGATCCTACGCGTACTTC. The full variable domain, completed using reference TRBV30 and TRBJ2-7, is SQTIHQWPATLVQPVGSPLSLECTVEGTSNPNLYWYRQAAGRGLQLLFYSVGIGQISSEVPQNLSASRPQDRQFILSSKKLLLSDSGFYLCAWSPRGQRSYAYFGPGTRLTVT.

This clone was detected a few times. The chain couples TRBV5-1 to TRBJ1-1; D is unresolved. Germline values: CDR1 SGHRS, CDR2 YFSETQ. The CDR3 totals 12 residues. Trimming took 0 bases from V and 7 from J, leaving 7 bases between them. The CDR3 nucleotides are TGCGCCAGCAGCTTGGTTTCCAGTGAAGCTTTCTTT. Protein product: CASSLVSSEAFF.

This clone was observed once. This chain uses TRBV5-4 with TRBJ1-2; D unresolved. This CDR3 is 14 amino acids long. Germline V CDR1 and CDR2: SGHNT, YYREEE (reference sequence). Deletions cut 4 bases from V and 0 bases from J, with 10 bases between. The chain's CDR3 is CASSPTVANYGYTF. In nucleotides, the CDR3 is TGTGCCAGCAGCCCGACGGTTGCTAACTATGGCTACACCTTC. The complete variable domain, with remaining parts taken from reference TRBV5-4 and TRBJ1-2, reads ETGVTQSPTHLIKTRGQQVTLRCSSQSGHNTVSWYQQALGQGPQFIFQYYREEENGRGNFPPRFSGLQFPNYSSELNVNALELDDSALYLCASSPTVANYGYTFGSGTRLTVV.

Points on this clone: Other DNA sequences of this sample code for an identical CDR3. V gene TRBV5-1 combines with J gene TRBJ2-7, with D possibly being TRBD1 (5 bases). Trimming cost V 2 bases and J 0 bases, with 9 bases left between them. From germline, CDR1 is SGHRS and CDR2 YFSETQ. The CDR3 totals 14 residues. The CDR3 loop reads CASSLGVASYEQYF. The CDR3 region has the DNA TGCGCCAGCAGCTTAGGGGTCGCCTCCTACGAGCAGTACTTC.

This sequence joins TRBV5-1 and TRBJ2-7; TRBD2 is a possible D gene (5 bases). This CDR3 is built from 17 residues. Germline loops: CDR1 SGHRS, CDR2 YFSETQ. V dropped 0 bases and J dropped 2 bases, with 18 bases sitting between them. Here the CDR3 reads CASSLGTSGIFAYEQYF. CDR3 DNA: TGCGCCAGCAGCTTGGGGACGAGCGGAATATTCGCCTACGAGCAGTACTTC.

The chain uses TRBV13 and TRBJ2-3; 7 nucleotides align to TRBD2. The CDR3 covers 14 residues. CDR1 is PRHDT, CDR2 FYEKMQ, per germline (reference sequence). V lost 5 bases to trimming and J lost 2 bases; unmatched junction nucleotides: 4. The CDR3 loop is CASSRRELTDTQYF. The CDR3 DNA follows: TGTGCCAGCAGCCGGCGGGAGCTCACAGATACGCAGTATTTT.

The chain uses TRBV6-5 and TRBJ1-3, with TRBD1 matching 10 bases. V lost 4 bases and J lost 2; bases outside the gene matches: 5. Germline loops: CDR1 MNHEY, CDR2 SVGAGI. This CDR3 comprises 16 residues. This CDR3 is CASSFRDRGAGNTIYF. CDR3 DNA: TGTGCCAGCAGTTTCCGGGACAGGGGTGCTGGAAACACCATATATTTT.

The V call is TRBV18, the J call TRBJ1-4; D ambiguous. CDR1 is KGHSH, CDR2 LQKENI, per germline. V was clipped by 1 base and J by 8 bases, with 11 bases between them. The CDR3 is 14 amino acids. The CDR3 region is CASSPQEVWEKLFF. The CDR3 nucleotides are TGTGCCAGCTCACCACAGGAGGTTTGGGAAAAACTGTTTTTT.

This sequence joins TRBV6-1 and TRBJ2-5; TRBD2 matches 8 bases. Per germline, CDR1 MNHNS and CDR2 SASEGT. CDR3 size: 14 residues. V lost 1 base, J lost 4 bases, and 2 bases stayed unmatched. The CDR3 loop reads CASSEDLAGETQYF. The CDR3 nucleotides read TGTGCCAGCAGTGAAGATCTAGCGGGAGAGACCCAGTACTTC.

This clone was observed once. This chain connects TRBV30 to TRBJ2-5, with D perhaps TRBD2 (5 bases). The J call may be in error: the DNA end matches TRBJ2-7 better. The CDR3 is 15 residues long. Germline V gene data show CDR1 as GTSNPN and CDR2 as SVGIG (reference sequence). CDR3 amino acids: CAWTPARGPSYEQYF. The DNA of the CDR3 is TGTGCCTGGACCCCAGCGCGCGGGCCTTCCTACGAGCAGTACTTC.

The chain recombines TRBV5-1 with TRBJ2-1, with 11 positions matching TRBD2. The CDR3 totals 15 residues. Trimming removed 2 bases from V and 6 bases from J; junction bases left unmatched: 4. CDR1 SGHRS and CDR2 YFSETQ come from the germline V gene. CDR3 in DNA: TGCGCCAGCAGCTTCGTCGGGACTAGCGGCAATGAGCAGTTCTTC. Its translation is CASSFVGTSGNEQFF.

The chain employs TRBV6-6 and TRBJ1-4; perhaps TRBD1 as D (5 bases). The CDR3 extends over 15 amino acids. The germline V and J ends were trimmed by 5 bases and 7 bases, with 17 bases remaining between them. CDR1 is MNHNY, CDR2 SVGAGI, per germline (reference sequence). The CDR3 coding sequence is TGTGCCAGCAGTCAAACGACAGCTGGGAGTGAAAAACTGTTTTTT. It codes for CASSQTTAGSEKLFF.

The chain carries TRBV11-3 and TRBJ2-7; the D gene is possibly TRBD1 (6 bases). V was cut by 4 bases and J by 2 bases, with 9 bases left in between. The CDR3 covers 13 residues. Germline values: CDR1 SGHNT, CDR2 YENEEA. The CDR3 reads CASSSGTPYEQYF. DNA of the CDR3: TGTGCCAGCAGCTCCGGGACACCCTACGAGCAGTACTTC.

The genes are TRBV10-3 and TRBJ2-7; 8 bases map to TRBD2. The CDR3 spans 13 residues. V lost 5 bases, J lost 6 bases, and 6 bases stayed unmatched. Germline CDR1 ENHRY, CDR2 SYGVKD. The CDR3 is CAISPGGESEQYF. Here the CDR3 DNA reads TGTGCCATCAGTCCGGGAGGGGAGAGCGAGCAGTACTTC.

V gene TRBV11-2 combines with J gene TRBJ1-1, with unresolved D. The germline CDR1 and CDR2 sequences are SGHAT and FQNNGV. This CDR3 region has 15 residues. Trimming removed 4 bases at V and 0 bases at J, with 12 bases between. CDR3 in amino acids: CASSSLGIMNTEAFF. The CDR3 DNA sequence: TGTGCCAGCAGCTCGCTGGGGATCATGAACACTGAAGCTTTCTTT.

The chain links TRBV2 to TRBJ2-5, with 12 bases identical to TRBD1. The CDR3 length is 14 residues. CDR1 SNHLY and CDR2 FYNNEI come from the germline V gene. The ends lost 7 bases at V and 4 bases at J; junction bases unmatched: 4. DNA of the CDR3: TGTGCCAGCATGAGGGACAGGGGGCGAGAGACCCAGTACTTC. Translated, it gives CASMRDRGRETQYF.

The rearrangement joins TRBV28 to TRBJ1-5; 7 bases agree with TRBD1. The CDR3 covers 16 residues. V trimming: 3 bases; J trimming: 3 bases; junction bases outside the gene matches: 8. The V gene's germline CDR1 is MDHEN and CDR2 SYDVKM. CDR3 nucleotides: TGTGCCAGCAGTTTCGACAGGGCGGTGGTCAATCAGCCCCAGCATTTT. Protein sequence: CASSFDRAVVNQPQHF.

The genes are TRBV7-2 and TRBJ2-2; D is unresolved. Between the trimmed V and J ends, which lost 4 bases and 7 bases, there was a span of 7 bases. The CDR3 runs to 12 residues. Looked up from germline, CDR1 is SGHTA and CDR2 is FQGNSA. The CDR3 nucleotides read TGTGCCAGCAGCTCCCAGCTCGGGGAGCTGTTTTTT. Its translation is CASSSQLGELFF.

This chain connects TRBV5-1 to TRBJ2-3; TRBD1 agrees at 8 bases. V gave up 5 bases and J gave up 2 bases; unmatched junction bases: 7. Germline V gene data show CDR1 as SGHRS and CDR2 as YFSETQ. This CDR3 is built from 15 residues. CDR3 loop: CASRLRTGITDTQYF. The CDR3 DNA sequence: TGCGCCAGCAGACTAAGGACAGGGATCACAGATACGCAGTATTTT. Based on the CDR3 plus reference TRBV5-1 and TRBJ2-3, the full variable domain is KAGVTQTPRYLIKTRGQQVTLSCSPISGHRSVSWYQQTPGQGLQFLFEYFSETQRNKGNFPGRFSGRQFSNSRSEMNVSTLELGDSALYLCASRLRTGITDTQYFGPGTRLTVL.

The rearrangement uses TRBV30 and TRBJ2-3, with TRBD1 matching over 10 bases. V shed 6 bases, J shed 3 bases, and the junction held 9 bases outside the gene matches. CDR3 size: 15 residues. From germline, CDR1 is GTSNPN and CDR2 SVGIG (reference sequence). The CDR3 DNA is TGTGCCTGCTACCGGGACAGGGGCTCAACAGATACGCAGTATTTT. Translating it yields CACYRDRGSTDTQYF.

This chain uses TRBV6-5 with TRBJ1-1; 9 bases fit TRBD1. Trimming at V came to 5 bases and at J to 5 bases, leaving 6 bases not matched to a gene. The CDR3 is made up of 14 amino acids. Germline V gene sequence: CDR1 MNHEY, CDR2 SVGAGI. The CDR3 loop reads CASSRQGVRTEAFF. The CDR3 nucleotides read TGTGCCAGCAGTCGACAGGGGGTACGGACTGAAGCTTTCTTT.

The chain uses TRBV2 and TRBJ1-1; a weak D match, TRBD1 (5 bases). Germline values: CDR1 SNHLY, CDR2 FYNNEI. The CDR3 covers 13 residues. Trimming removed 6 bases at V and 6 bases at J, with 14 bases between. The CDR3 region is CASSRGLWSEAFF. The CDR3, as DNA: TGTGCCAGCAGCCGGGGACTCTGGTCTGAAGCTTTCTTT.

V and J are TRBV6-4 and TRBJ1-2; 7 nucleotides match TRBD1. CDR3 size: 11 residues. J lost 3 bases, V lost 11 bases, and 3 bases had no gene match. In germline, CDR1 is MRHNA, CDR2 SNTAGT. The CDR3 protein is CASRGDYGYTF. The DNA of the CDR3 is TGTGCCTCCAGGGGGGACTATGGCTACACCTTC.

This chain links TRBV4-2 with TRBJ2-5; a weak D match, TRBD2 (5 bases). The J call is uncertain, as TRBJ2-7 better fits the DNA end. There are 15 residues in the CDR3. The germline V gene has CDR1 LGHNA and CDR2 YNFKEQ. The CDR3 spells CASSRQSEGIYEQYF. In DNA form, the CDR3 reads TGTGCCAGCAGCCGGCAATCCGAGGGTATCTACGAGCAGTACTTC.